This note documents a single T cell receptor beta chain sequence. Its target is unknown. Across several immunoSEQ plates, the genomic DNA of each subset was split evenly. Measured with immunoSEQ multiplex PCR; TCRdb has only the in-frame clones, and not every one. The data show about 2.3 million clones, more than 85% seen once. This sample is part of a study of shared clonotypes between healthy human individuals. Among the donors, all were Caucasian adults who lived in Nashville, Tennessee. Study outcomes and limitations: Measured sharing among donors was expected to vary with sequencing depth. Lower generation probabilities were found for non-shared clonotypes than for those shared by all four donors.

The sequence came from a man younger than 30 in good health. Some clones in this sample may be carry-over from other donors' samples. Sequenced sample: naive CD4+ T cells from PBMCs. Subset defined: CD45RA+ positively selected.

The chain's CDR3 is CASSESWRSSYNEQFF. As DNA, the CDR3 is TGCGCCAGCAGTGAGTCTTGGCGGAGCTCCTACAATGAGCAGTTCTTC. The chain recombines TRBV10-2 with TRBJ2-1; D is ambiguous. The CDR3 is 16 residues long. Germline V gene lookup returns CDR1 WSHSY and CDR2 SAAADI. Trimming took off 0 bases at V and 0 bases at J, with 9 bases between the two ends.